Sequencing of this T cell receptor beta chain was carried out in a study of blood T cell repertoires in COVID-19. Across the whole study: Researchers got acute and convalescent COVID-19 samples from the United States, Italy and Spain. The analysed material was cDNA or gDNA that came from T cells, B-cell-depleted T cells, or PBMCs.

Some clones are missing from TCRdb's copy, which holds only in-frame ones; the method was immunoSEQ multiplex PCR. Of around 100,000 clones in the sample, roughly 87% were seen once. The CDR3 contains 17 residues. CDR1 and CDR2 (germline): SNHLY, FYNNEI. Losses at the gene ends were 6 bases for V and 4 bases for J; bases not matched to a gene: 12. The source of this sequence is a man aged 30 to 39 in a cohort sampled during active COVID-19. Sequenced material: peripheral blood. V is TRBV2 and J is TRBJ2-1; 10 bases are a match to TRBD1. The CDR3 protein is CASRESGPGQGYNEQFF. In DNA form, the CDR3 reads TGTGCCAGCAGAGAAAGCGGACCGGGACAGGGGTACAATGAGCAGTTCTTC. The full variable domain, in which reference TRBV2 and TRBJ2-1 provide the parts outside the CDR3, is EPEVTQTPSHQVTQMGQEVILRCVPISNHLYFYWYRQILGQKVEFLVSFYNNEISEKSEIFDDQFSVERPDGSNFTLKIRSTKLEDSAMYFCASRESGPGQGYNEQFFGPGTRLTVL.